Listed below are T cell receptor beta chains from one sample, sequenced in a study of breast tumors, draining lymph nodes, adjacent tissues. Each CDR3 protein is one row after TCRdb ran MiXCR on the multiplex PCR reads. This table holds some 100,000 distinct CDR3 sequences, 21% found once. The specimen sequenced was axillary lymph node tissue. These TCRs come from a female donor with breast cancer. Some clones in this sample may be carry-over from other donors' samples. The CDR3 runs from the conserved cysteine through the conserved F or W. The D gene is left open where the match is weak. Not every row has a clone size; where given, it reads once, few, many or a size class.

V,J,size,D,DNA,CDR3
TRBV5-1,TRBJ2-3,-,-,TGCGCCAGCAGCTTTCAGGGACCAACCGGTACTAGCACAGATACGCAGTATTTT,CASSFQGPTGTSTDTQYF
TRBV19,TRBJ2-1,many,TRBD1,TGTGCCAGTAGTCCGAGGAGAGGGGGCGAAAATGAGCAGTTCTTC,CASSPRRGGENEQFF
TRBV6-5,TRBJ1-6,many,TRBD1,TGTGCCAGCAGACTCACAGGGGATGGATCACCCCTCCACTTT,CASRLTGDGSPLHF
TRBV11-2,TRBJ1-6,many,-,TGTGCCAGCAGCGCCCAGACGGGGCTGAATTCACCCCTCCACTTT,CASSAQTGLNSPLHF
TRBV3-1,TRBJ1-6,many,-,TGTGCCAGCAGCCCAAATTCCAGGGTTTCACCCCTCCACTTT,CASSPNSRVSPLHF
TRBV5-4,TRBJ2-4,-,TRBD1,TGTGCCAGCAGCGACGGACAGGGGCGAGGTGACATTCAGTACTTC,CASSDGQGRGDIQYF
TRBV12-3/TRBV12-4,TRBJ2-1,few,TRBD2,TGTGCCAGCACTGGCGGGGGGTGGTACAATGAGCAGTTCTTC,CASTGGGWYNEQFF
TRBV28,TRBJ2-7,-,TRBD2,TGTGCCAGCAGTTTATCGGCTAGCGGGGGTTACGAGCAGTACTTC,CASSLSASGGYEQYF
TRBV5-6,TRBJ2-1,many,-,TGTGCCAGCAGCTTGGTTCAGACTTCCTACAATGAGCAGTTCTTC,CASSLVQTSYNEQFF
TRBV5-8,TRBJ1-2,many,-,TGTGCCAGCAGCGGGAGACGGATTAACTATGGCTACACCTTC,CASSGRRINYGYTF
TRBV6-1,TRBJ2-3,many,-,TGTGCCAGCAGTGAAAAGGGAGATACGCAGTATTTT,CASSEKGDTQYF
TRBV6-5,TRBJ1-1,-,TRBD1,TGTGCCAGCAGCCAGGGGGTTAAAGCTTTCTTT,CASSQGVKAFF
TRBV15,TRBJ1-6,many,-,TGTGCCACCAGCAGAGACAGGGAAGGTGGATCACCCCTCCACTTT,CATSRDREGGSPLHF
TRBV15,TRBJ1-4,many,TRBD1,TGTGCCACCAGCAGCCGGACAGGGAATGAAAAACTGTTTTTT,CATSSRTGNEKLFF